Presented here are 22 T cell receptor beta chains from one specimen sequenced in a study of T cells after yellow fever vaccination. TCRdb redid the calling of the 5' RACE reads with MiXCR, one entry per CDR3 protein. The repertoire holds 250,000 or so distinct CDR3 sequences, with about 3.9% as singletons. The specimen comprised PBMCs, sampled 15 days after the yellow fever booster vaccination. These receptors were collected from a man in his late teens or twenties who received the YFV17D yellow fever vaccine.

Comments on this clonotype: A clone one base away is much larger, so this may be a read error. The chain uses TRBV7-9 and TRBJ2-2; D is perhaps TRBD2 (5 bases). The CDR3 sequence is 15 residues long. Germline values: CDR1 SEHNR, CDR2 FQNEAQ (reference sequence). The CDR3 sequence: CASSFPGVDTGELIF. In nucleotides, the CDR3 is TGTGCCAGCAGCTTTCCGGGTGTCGACACCGGGGAGCTGATTTTT.

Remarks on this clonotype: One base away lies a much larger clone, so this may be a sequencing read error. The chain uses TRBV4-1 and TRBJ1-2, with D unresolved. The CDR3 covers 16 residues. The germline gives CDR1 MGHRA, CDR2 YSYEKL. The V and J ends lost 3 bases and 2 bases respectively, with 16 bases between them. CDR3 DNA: TGCGCCAGCAGCCATGATGCTATGGGCGGGAACTATGGCTACACCTTC. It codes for CASSHDAMGGNYGYTF.

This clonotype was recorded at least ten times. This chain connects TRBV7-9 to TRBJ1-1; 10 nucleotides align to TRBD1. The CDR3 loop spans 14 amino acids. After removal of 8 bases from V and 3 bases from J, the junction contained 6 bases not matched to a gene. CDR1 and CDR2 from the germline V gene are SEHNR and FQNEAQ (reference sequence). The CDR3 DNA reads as TGTGCCAGCCCCGGACAGGGGGGGGACACTGAAGCTTTCTTT. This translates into CASPGQGGDTEAFF.

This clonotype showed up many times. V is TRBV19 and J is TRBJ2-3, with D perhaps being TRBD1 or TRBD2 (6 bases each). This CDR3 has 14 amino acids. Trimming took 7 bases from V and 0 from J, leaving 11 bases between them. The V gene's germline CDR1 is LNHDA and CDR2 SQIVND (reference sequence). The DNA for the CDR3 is TGTGCCAGTACCGGGGGCTGGAGCACAGATACGCAGTATTTT. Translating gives CASTGGWSTDTQYF.

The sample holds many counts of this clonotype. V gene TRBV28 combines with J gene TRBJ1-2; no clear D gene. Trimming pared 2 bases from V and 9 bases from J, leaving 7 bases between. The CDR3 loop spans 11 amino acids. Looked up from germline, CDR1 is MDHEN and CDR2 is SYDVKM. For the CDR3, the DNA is TGTGCCAGCAGTTTAGAGAGACGCTACACCTTC. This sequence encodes CASSLERRYTF.

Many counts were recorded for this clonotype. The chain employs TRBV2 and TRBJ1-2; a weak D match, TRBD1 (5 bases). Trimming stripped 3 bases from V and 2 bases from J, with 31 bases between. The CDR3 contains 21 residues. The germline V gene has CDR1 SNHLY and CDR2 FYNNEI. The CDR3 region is CASSEWGRLTMAATENYGYTF. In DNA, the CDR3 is TGTGCCAGCAGTGAGTGGGGACGATTAACTATGGCGGCGACCGAGAACTATGGCTACACCTTC.

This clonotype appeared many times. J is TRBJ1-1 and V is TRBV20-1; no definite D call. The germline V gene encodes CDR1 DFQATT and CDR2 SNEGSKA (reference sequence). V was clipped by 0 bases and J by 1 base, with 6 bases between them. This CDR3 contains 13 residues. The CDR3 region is CSARDARNTEAFF. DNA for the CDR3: TGCAGTGCTAGAGATGCTAGGAACACTGAAGCTTTCTTT.

Here the CDR3 DNA reads TGTGCCAGCAGCTTAACGAACGCTCAAGAGACCCAGTACTTC. Protein: CASSLTNAQETQYF. The chain uses TRBV7-9 and TRBJ2-5; D gene uncertain. The CDR3 runs 14 residues. The V gene lost 2 bases and the J gene lost 2 bases, with 9 bases spanning the gap. CDR1 is SEHNR, CDR2 FQNEAQ, per germline (reference sequence).

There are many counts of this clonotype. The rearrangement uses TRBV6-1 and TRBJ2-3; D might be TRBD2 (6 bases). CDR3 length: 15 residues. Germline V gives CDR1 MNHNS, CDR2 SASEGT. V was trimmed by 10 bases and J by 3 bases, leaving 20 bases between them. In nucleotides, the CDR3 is TGTGCCACCTCATCCAGGGACTTTGGTACAGATACGCAGTATTTT. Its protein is CATSSRDFGTDTQYF.

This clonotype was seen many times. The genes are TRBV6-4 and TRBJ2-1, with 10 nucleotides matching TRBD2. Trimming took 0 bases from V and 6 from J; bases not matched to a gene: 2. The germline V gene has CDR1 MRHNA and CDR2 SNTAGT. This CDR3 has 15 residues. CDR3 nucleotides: TGTGCCAGCAGTGACTCAGCGGGGGGGCCCAATGAGCAGTTCTTC. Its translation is CASSDSAGGPNEQFF.

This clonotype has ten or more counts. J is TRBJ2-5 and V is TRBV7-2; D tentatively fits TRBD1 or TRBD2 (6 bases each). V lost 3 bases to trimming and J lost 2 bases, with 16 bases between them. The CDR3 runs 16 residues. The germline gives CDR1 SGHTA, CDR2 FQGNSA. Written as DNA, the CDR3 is TGTGCCAGCAGCTTTAATGGGGGGCGGAAACAAGAGACCCAGTACTTC. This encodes CASSFNGGRKQETQYF. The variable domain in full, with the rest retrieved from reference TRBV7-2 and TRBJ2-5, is GAGVSQSPSNKVTEKGKDVELRCDPISGHTALYWYRQSLGQGLEFLIYFQGNSAPDKSGLPSDRFSAERTGGSVSTLTIQRTQQEDSAVYLCASSFNGGRKQETQYFGPGTRLLVL.

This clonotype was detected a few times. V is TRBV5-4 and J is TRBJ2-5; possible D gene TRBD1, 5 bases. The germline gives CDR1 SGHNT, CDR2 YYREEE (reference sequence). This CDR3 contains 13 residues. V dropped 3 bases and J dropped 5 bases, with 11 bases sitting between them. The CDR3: CASSSGIRETQYF. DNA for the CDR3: TGTGCCAGCAGCTCAGGGATTCGGGAGACCCAGTACTTC.

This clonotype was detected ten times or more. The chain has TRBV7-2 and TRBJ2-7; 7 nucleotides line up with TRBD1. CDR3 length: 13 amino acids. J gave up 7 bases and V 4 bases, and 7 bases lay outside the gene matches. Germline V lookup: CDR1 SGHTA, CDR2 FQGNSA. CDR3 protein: CASSSGGGSEQYV. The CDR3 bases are TGTGCCAGCAGCTCAGGGGGTGGCAGTGAGCAGTACGTC.

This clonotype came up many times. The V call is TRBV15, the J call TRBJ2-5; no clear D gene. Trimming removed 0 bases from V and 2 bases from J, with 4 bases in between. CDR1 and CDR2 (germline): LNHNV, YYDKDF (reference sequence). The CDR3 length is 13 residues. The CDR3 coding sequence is TGTGCCACCAGCAGAGATAGGCAAGAGACCCAGTACTTC. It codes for CATSRDRQETQYF.

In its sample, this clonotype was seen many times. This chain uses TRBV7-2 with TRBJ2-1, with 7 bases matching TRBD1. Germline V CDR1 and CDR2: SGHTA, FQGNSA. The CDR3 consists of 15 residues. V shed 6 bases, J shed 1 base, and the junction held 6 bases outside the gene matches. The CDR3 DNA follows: TGTGCCAGCAGAAGAGGGGGCCGTTCCTACAATGAGCAGTTCTTC. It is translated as CASRRGGRSYNEQFF.

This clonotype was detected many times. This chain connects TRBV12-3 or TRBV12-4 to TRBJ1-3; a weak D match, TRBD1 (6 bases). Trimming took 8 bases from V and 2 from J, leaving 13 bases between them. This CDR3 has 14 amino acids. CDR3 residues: CASDRRNPGNTIYF. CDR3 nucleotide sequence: TGTGCCAGCGACAGGAGAAACCCTGGAAACACCATATATTTT.

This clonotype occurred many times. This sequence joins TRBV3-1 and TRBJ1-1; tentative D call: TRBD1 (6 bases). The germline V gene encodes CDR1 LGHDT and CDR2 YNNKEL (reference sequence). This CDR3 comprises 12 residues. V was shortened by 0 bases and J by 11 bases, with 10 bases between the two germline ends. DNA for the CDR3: TGTGCCAGCAGCCAAGATTGGGGGCGGGCTTTCTTT. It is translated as CASSQDWGRAFF. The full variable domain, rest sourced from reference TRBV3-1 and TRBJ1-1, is DTAVSQTPKYLVTQMGNDKSIKCEQNLGHDTMYWYKQDSKKFLKIMFSYNNKELIINETVPNRFSPKSPDKAHLNLHINSLELGDSAVYFCASSQDWGRAFFGQGTRLTVV.

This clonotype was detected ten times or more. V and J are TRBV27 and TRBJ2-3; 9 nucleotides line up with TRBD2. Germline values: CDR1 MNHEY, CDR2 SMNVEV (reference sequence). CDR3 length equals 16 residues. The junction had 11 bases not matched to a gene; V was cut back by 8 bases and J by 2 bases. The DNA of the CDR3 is TGTGCCAGCGGAGAGGCGGGGGGGGTGTTCACAGATACGCAGTATTTT. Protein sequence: CASGEAGGVFTDTQYF.

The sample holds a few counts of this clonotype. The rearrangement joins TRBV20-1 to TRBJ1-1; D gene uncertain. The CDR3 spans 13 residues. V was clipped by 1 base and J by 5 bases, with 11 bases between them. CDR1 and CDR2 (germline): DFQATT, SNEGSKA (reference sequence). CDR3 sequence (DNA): TGCAGTGCTAGAGCCTCTTTGGCGACTGAAGCTTTCTTT. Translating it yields CSARASLATEAFF.

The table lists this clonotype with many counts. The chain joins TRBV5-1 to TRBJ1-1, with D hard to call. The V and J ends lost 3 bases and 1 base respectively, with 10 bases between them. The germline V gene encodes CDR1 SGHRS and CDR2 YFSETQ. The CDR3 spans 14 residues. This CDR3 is CASSSPDTNTEAFF. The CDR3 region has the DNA TGCGCCAGCAGCTCCCCCGACACGAACACTGAAGCTTTCTTT.

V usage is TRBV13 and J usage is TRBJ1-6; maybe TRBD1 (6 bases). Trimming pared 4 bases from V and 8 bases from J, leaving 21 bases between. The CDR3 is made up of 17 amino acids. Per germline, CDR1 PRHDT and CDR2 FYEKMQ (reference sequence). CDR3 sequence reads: CASSYPVAGAGDSPLHF. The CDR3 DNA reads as TGTGCCAGCAGCTACCCGGTTGCGGGGGCCGGGGATTCACCCCTCCACTTT.

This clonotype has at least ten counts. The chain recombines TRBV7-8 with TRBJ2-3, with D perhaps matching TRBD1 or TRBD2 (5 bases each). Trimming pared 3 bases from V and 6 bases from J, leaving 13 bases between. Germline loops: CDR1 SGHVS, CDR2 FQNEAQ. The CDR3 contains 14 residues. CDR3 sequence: CASSFRGLVDTQYF. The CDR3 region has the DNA TGTGCCAGCAGCTTTCGGGGCCTCGTGGATACGCAGTATTTT.